Below are 30 T cell receptor beta chains sequenced from a single sample in a study of neurological immune-mediated disorders. TCRdb re-called the 5' RACE reads with MiXCR, one entry per CDR3 protein. The table shows tens of thousands of distinct CDR3 sequences, with about 9.3% occurring only once. The material sequenced was PBMCs. The receptors stem from a woman aged 25 to 39 with HTLV-1-associated myelopathy (HAM/TSP).

This clonotype was picked up many times. This chain links TRBV6-5 with TRBJ2-2; TRBD1 is a possible D gene (6 bases). Trimming shortened V by 8 bases and J by 1 base, and 11 bases separated the two germline ends. The CDR3 length is 14 residues. Germline values: CDR1 MNHEY, CDR2 SVGAGI. The chain's CDR3 is CASFGGQNTGELFF. As DNA, the CDR3 is TGTGCCAGCTTTGGGGGACAGAACACCGGGGAGCTGTTTTTT.

This clonotype was seen repeatedly, ten times or more. V and J are TRBV7-6 and TRBJ2-1; 8 bases line up with TRBD1. The CDR3 contains 16 residues. V was pared by 2 bases and J by 3 bases, with 6 bases of the junction left unmatched. The germline CDR1 and CDR2 sequences are SGHVS and FNYEAQ. CDR3 bases: TGTGCCAGCAGCTTAACAGGGGGAACGGTCTACAATGAGCAGTTCTTC. Amino acid sequence: CASSLTGGTVYNEQFF. Combining the CDR3 with reference TRBV7-6 and TRBJ2-1 gives the whole variable domain GAGVSQSPRYKVTKRGQDVALRCDPISGHVSLYWYRQALGQGPEFLTYFNYEAQQDKSGLPNDRFSAERPEGSISTLTIQRTEQRDSAMYRCASSLTGGTVYNEQFFGPGTRLTVL.

In this sample, this clonotype turned up many times. The rearrangement uses TRBV5-1 and TRBJ2-7, with 9 bases lining up with TRBD1. J lost 3 bases, V lost 0 bases, and 13 bases had no gene match. Per the germline V gene, CDR1 is SGHRS and CDR2 is YFSETQ. The CDR3 is 18 amino acids. The CDR3 protein is CASSLASGTGSKNYEQYF. DNA for the CDR3: TGCGCCAGCAGCTTGGCCTCAGGGACAGGGTCGAAGAACTACGAGCAGTACTTC.

The chain recombines TRBV7-8 with TRBJ2-1; D might be TRBD2 (5 bases). This CDR3 region has 12 residues. The V end was cut by 9 bases, the J end by 9 bases, with 15 bases between. The germline V gene has CDR1 SGHVS and CDR2 FQNEAQ. As DNA, the CDR3 is TGTGCCAGGGAGGAAACGGTAGGTGAGCAGTTCTTC. This gives the protein CAREETVGEQFF.

This rearrangement joins TRBV10-3 to TRBJ2-1; D uncertain. Trimming cost V 0 bases and J 4 bases, with 19 bases left between them. The length of the CDR3 is 18 residues. From germline, CDR1 is ENHRY and CDR2 SYGVKD. CDR3 in amino acids: CAISESAPWRLVYNEQFF. In DNA, the CDR3 is TGTGCCATCAGTGAGTCGGCCCCCTGGCGCCTTGTGTACAATGAGCAGTTCTTC.

This clonotype was observed at least ten times. V and J are TRBV5-6 and TRBJ2-6; a possible D gene is TRBD1 (5 bases). CDR1 is SGHDT and CDR2 is YYEEEE in the germline V gene. Deletions cut 5 bases from V and 0 bases from J, with 9 bases between. The length of the CDR3 is 15 residues. The CDR3: CASSPGISGANVLTF. CDR3 DNA sequence: TGTGCCAGCAGTCCAGGGATCTCTGGGGCCAACGTCCTGACTTTC.

In this sample, this clonotype turned up many times. The chain joins TRBV20-1 to TRBJ1-3; the D gene is possibly TRBD1 (5 bases). V shed 1 base and J shed 1 base, with 14 bases lying between them. The CDR3 consists of 16 residues. Germline CDR1 and CDR2: DFQATT and SNEGSKA (reference sequence). The CDR3 loop reads CSARVRDSRSGNTIYF. CDR3 sequence (DNA): TGCAGTGCTAGAGTCCGGGACTCCCGGTCTGGAAACACCATATATTTT.

There are many counts of this clonotype. The chain has TRBV7-2 and TRBJ2-1, with 9 positions matching TRBD1. With 5 bases clipped from V and 3 bases from J, the junction kept 5 bases outside the gene matches. The germline gives CDR1 SGHTA, CDR2 FQGNSA. This CDR3 spans 15 amino acids. CDR3 residues: CASSRDRVIYNEQFF. CDR3 in DNA: TGTGCCAGCAGCCGGGACAGGGTAATCTACAATGAGCAGTTCTTC.

This clonotype has a count of ten or more. The chain carries TRBV5-5 and TRBJ1-6; D not resolved. The CDR3 covers 14 residues. Germline V gene lookup returns CDR1 SGHKS and CDR2 YYEKEE (reference sequence). The V end was cut by 0 bases, the J end by 9 bases, with 10 bases between. The CDR3, as DNA: TGTGCCAGCAGCTTGGCGGGGTGGGGTTCACCCCTCCACTTT. Amino acid sequence: CASSLAGWGSPLHF.

The gene calls are TRBV20-1 and TRBJ2-3; the D gene is possibly TRBD2 (6 bases). V lost 5 bases and J lost 1, with 22 bases in between. The CDR3 length is 17 residues. Per the germline V gene, CDR1 is DFQATT and CDR2 is SNEGSKA (reference sequence). The CDR3 is CSAGREWGDSGTDTQYF. In DNA, the CDR3 is TGCAGTGCTGGCAGGGAGTGGGGGGACTCTGGCACAGATACGCAGTATTTT.

Sample share makes this clonotype medium-sized. The chain carries TRBV10-3 and TRBJ2-5, with D possibly being TRBD2 (5 bases). Trimming cost V 7 bases and J 4 bases, with 7 bases left between them. The CDR3 has 11 residues. CDR1 is ENHRY and CDR2 is SYGVKD in the germline V gene. CDR3 protein: CAIKDLETQYF. DNA for the CDR3: TGTGCCATCAAGGACTTAGAGACCCAGTACTTC.

This chain uses TRBV6-5 with TRBJ1-2; TRBD1 is a possible D gene (6 bases). CDR3 length: 14 residues. V dropped 8 bases and J dropped 5 bases, with 18 bases sitting between them. Germline CDR1 reads MNHEY; CDR2 reads SVGAGI. The CDR3 loop is CASGGGGTKYGYTF. CDR3 nucleotides: TGTGCCAGCGGGGGGGGTGGGACAAAGTATGGCTACACCTTC.

This clonotype was observed at least ten times. The chain couples TRBV29-1 to TRBJ1-2, with 8 bases fitting TRBD1. The ends lost 3 bases at V and 7 bases at J; junction bases unmatched: 7. CDR1 and CDR2 (germline): SQVTM, ANQGSEA. The length of the CDR3 is 13 residues. The CDR3 protein is CSVDRDRSGGYTF. Here the CDR3 DNA reads TGCAGCGTTGACCGGGACAGGTCGGGTGGCTACACCTTC.

Ten or more counts support this clonotype. This chain links TRBV20-1 with TRBJ1-2, with D possibly TRBD1 on 5 matching bases. V lost 6 bases to trimming and J lost 4 bases, with 21 bases between them. CDR3 size: 15 residues. CDR1 is DFQATT, CDR2 SNEGSKA, per germline (reference sequence). CDR3 sequence: CSAGSGPSLSYGYTF. Written as DNA, the CDR3 is TGCAGTGCCGGGTCGGGGCCCTCCCTAAGCTATGGCTACACCTTC.

With regard to this clonotype: It is likely a read error, because the conserved phenylalanine at the end of the CDR3 is missing. This chain joins TRBV25-1 and TRBJ1-2; TRBD1 might be the D (5 bases). Trimming removed 2 bases from V and 6 bases from J, with 13 bases in between. The CDR3 length is 14 residues. The germline V gene encodes CDR1 MGHDK and CDR2 SYGVNS. CDR3 region: CASSELGRDHGYTL. In DNA form, the CDR3 reads TGTGCCAGCAGTGAACTGGGCAGGGATCATGGCTACACCTTA.

Ten or more counts support this clonotype. The rearrangement joins TRBV5-1 to TRBJ2-5; D gene uncertain. The germline CDR1 and CDR2 sequences are SGHRS and YFSETQ. The CDR3 is 14 amino acids. V lost 0 bases and J 1 base, leaving 7 bases between the germline ends. This CDR3 reads CASSLARFQETQYF. DNA of the CDR3: TGCGCCAGCAGCTTGGCGCGTTTCCAAGAGACCCAGTACTTC.

This clonotype has a count of ten or more. This rearrangement joins TRBV3-1 to TRBJ2-2; D unresolved. The CDR3 runs 17 residues. CDR1 and CDR2 from the germline V gene are LGHDT and YNNKEL (reference sequence). Between the trimmed V and J ends, which lost 5 bases and 4 bases, there was a span of 20 bases. CDR3 in amino acids: CASSNHQIRRSTGELFF. CDR3 sequence (DNA): TGTGCCAGCAGCAATCACCAAATTAGACGGAGCACCGGGGAGCTGTTTTTT.

At least ten counts were recorded for this clonotype. The chain couples TRBV6-5 to TRBJ2-2; 9 positions match TRBD1. Germline CDR1 and CDR2: MNHEY and SVGAGI. The ends lost 9 bases at V and 4 bases at J; junction bases unmatched: 6. This CDR3 comprises 14 residues. The CDR3 is CASMGQGSTGELFF. DNA for the CDR3: TGTGCCAGTATGGGACAGGGAAGCACCGGGGAGCTGTTTTTT.

The chain recombines TRBV5-6 with TRBJ1-1; D gene unclear. This CDR3 comprises 11 residues. The germline V gene encodes CDR1 SGHDT and CDR2 YYEEEE. Deletions cut 1 base from V and 4 bases from J, with 2 bases between. In DNA form, the CDR3 reads TGTGCCAGCAGCTTGTTCACTGAAGCTTTCTTT. The encoded protein is CASSLFTEAFF. The full variable domain, its missing parts supplied by reference TRBV5-6 and TRBJ1-1, is DAGVTQSPTHLIKTRGQQVTLRCSPKSGHDTVSWYQQALGQGPQFIFQYYEEEERQRGNFPDRFSGHQFPNYSSELNVNALLLGDSALYLCASSLFTEAFFGQGTRLTVV.

The sample holds many counts of this clonotype. The chain recombines TRBV7-2 with TRBJ2-7; D gene ambiguous. Germline CDR1 and CDR2: SGHTA and FQGNSA. The V end lost 4 bases, the J end lost 6 bases, and 7 bases lay between the germline ends. The CDR3 is 11 residues long. This chain's CDR3 is CASSSYSEQYF. CDR3 coding DNA: TGTGCCAGCAGCTCGTATAGCGAGCAGTACTTC.

Many counts were recorded for this clonotype. The V call is TRBV5-4, the J call TRBJ1-4; 7 bases fit TRBD1. Germline CDR1 reads SGHNT; CDR2 reads YYREEE (reference sequence). Trimming removed 2 bases from V and 8 bases from J; junction bases left unmatched: 3. The length of the CDR3 is 13 residues. The CDR3 coding sequence is TGTGCCAGCAGCTTAGGGACAGCAGAAAAACTGTTTTTT. As protein: CASSLGTAEKLFF. Using reference TRBV5-4 and TRBJ1-4 for the parts outside the CDR3, the full variable domain is ETGVTQSPTHLIKTRGQQVTLRCSSQSGHNTVSWYQQALGQGPQFIFQYYREEENGRGNFPPRFSGLQFPNYSSELNVNALELDDSALYLCASSLGTAEKLFFGSGTQLSVL.

This clonotype occurred many times. V is TRBV19 and J is TRBJ1-1; D perhaps matches TRBD1 (5 bases). CDR1 and CDR2 from the germline V gene are LNHDA and SQIVND (reference sequence). The V end was cut by 3 bases, the J end by 11 bases, with 13 bases between. This CDR3 spans 12 amino acids. Here the CDR3 DNA reads TGTGCCAGTAGTATGTCGGGGCTTACCGCTTTCTTT. This encodes CASSMSGLTAFF.

This clonotype was detected many times. The rearrangement links TRBV29-1 to TRBJ1-5; D call uncertain. V was cut by 4 bases and J by 1 base, with 8 bases left in between. The CDR3 sequence is 13 residues long. Germline V gene data show CDR1 as SQVTM and CDR2 as ANQGSEA. In DNA form, the CDR3 reads TGCAGCGTTGCGGGAAGGAGCAATCAGCCCCAGCATTTT. As protein: CSVAGRSNQPQHF.

This clonotype was seen many times. The genes are TRBV20-1 and TRBJ2-3; 10 nucleotides line up with TRBD2. CDR1 is DFQATT and CDR2 is SNEGSKA in the germline V gene (reference sequence). The CDR3 covers 15 residues. The V gene end was trimmed by 6 bases and the J gene end by 4 bases; junction bases not matched to a gene: 10. CDR3 loop: CSAEAGGPISDTQYF. The CDR3, as DNA: TGCAGTGCGGAAGCGGGGGGGCCGATATCAGATACGCAGTATTTT.

As to this clonotype: At one end the junction does not follow the germline gene, possibly because of a read error. V is TRBV5-1 and J is TRBJ2-3; D is unclear. The CDR3 has 14 residues. The germline V gene encodes CDR1 SGHRS and CDR2 YFSETQ. The CDR3 DNA follows: TGCGCCAGCAGCTGGATGTCGCACCCAGATAAGCAGTATTTT. Its translation is CASSWMSHPDKQYF.

This clonotype was seen many times. V usage is TRBV27 and J usage is TRBJ2-7, with D possibly matching TRBD1 (6 bases). The V and J ends lost 5 bases and 2 bases respectively, with 16 bases between them. CDR3 length equals 15 residues. Germline loops: CDR1 MNHEY, CDR2 SMNVEV (reference sequence). The DNA of the CDR3 is TGTGCCAGCAGTCTAAGGTCACAGGGCGCCTACGAGCAGTACTTC. Amino acids: CASSLRSQGAYEQYF.

Ten or more counts support this clonotype. The J gene is TRBJ2-3, the V gene TRBV7-2; TRBD2 matches 11 bases. The germline V gene encodes CDR1 SGHTA and CDR2 FQGNSA. The CDR3 has 14 residues. Trimming at V came to 4 bases and at J to 8 bases, leaving 5 bases not matched to a gene. The CDR3 loop reads CASSSVAGGLTQYF. CDR3 bases: TGTGCCAGCAGCTCGGTAGCGGGGGGGCTTACGCAGTATTTT.

This clonotype was detected ten times or more. The rearrangement uses TRBV24-1 and TRBJ2-3; D is uncertain. Deletions cut 5 bases from V and 3 bases from J, with 2 bases between. This CDR3 comprises 11 residues. Looked up from germline, CDR1 is KGHDR and CDR2 is SFDVKD. Here the CDR3 DNA reads TGTGCCACCAGTGTGACAGATACGCAGTATTTT. This translates into CATSVTDTQYF.

This chain uses TRBV29-1 with TRBJ2-3; D is unresolved. The germline V and J ends were trimmed by 7 bases and 4 bases, with 18 bases remaining between them. This CDR3 region has 14 residues. Germline assignment: CDR1 SQVTM and CDR2 ANQGSEA. CDR3 region: CSATRSLSADTQYF. CDR3 nucleotide sequence: TGCAGCGCTACCAGATCTCTGTCGGCAGATACGCAGTATTTT.

At least ten counts were recorded for this clonotype. This chain joins TRBV20-1 and TRBJ1-6, with D unresolved. The length of the CDR3 is 15 residues. Germline V gives CDR1 DFQATT, CDR2 SNEGSKA (reference sequence). Trimming cost V 4 bases and J 0 bases, with 10 bases left between them. The CDR3 sequence: CSANSGSSYNSPLHF. The DNA of the CDR3 is TGCAGTGCTAATTCTGGGAGCTCCTATAATTCACCCCTCCACTTT.